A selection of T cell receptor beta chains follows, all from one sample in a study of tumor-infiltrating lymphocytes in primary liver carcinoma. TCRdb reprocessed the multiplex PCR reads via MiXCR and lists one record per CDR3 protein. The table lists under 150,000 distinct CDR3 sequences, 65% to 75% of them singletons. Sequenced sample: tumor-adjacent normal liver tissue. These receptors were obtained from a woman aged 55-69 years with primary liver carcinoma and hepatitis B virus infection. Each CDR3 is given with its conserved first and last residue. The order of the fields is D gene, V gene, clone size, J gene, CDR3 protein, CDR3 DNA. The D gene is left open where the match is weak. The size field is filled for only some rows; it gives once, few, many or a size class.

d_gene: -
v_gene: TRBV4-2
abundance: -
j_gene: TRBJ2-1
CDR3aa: CASSQELVGVAYYEQFF
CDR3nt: TGTGCCAGCAGCCAAGAATTGGTGGGAGTAGCCTACTATGAGCAGTTCTTC

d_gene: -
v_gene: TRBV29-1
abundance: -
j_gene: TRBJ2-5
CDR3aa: CGVGMGAETQYF
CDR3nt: TGCGGCGTTGGGATGGGGGCAGAGACCCAGTACTTC

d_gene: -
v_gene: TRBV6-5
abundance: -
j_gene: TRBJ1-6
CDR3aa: CASSYGSYKSPLHF
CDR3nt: TGTGCTAGCAGTTACGGGAGCTATAAATCACCCCTCCACTTT

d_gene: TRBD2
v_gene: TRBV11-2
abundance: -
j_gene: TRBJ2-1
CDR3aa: CASSAGVAGVKHEQFF
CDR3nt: TGTGCCAGCAGCGCCGGAGTAGCGGGAGTCAAGCATGAGCAGTTCTTC

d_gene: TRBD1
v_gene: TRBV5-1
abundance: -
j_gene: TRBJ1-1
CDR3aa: CANSLVGQGVHTEAFF
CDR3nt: TGCGCCAACAGCTTGGTTGGACAGGGGGTGCACACTGAAGCTTTCTTT

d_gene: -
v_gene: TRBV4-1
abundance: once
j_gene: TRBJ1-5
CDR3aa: CASSQIGGRSNQPQHF
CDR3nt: TGCGCCAGTAGCCAAATAGGGGGGAGGTCCAATCAGCCCCAGCATTTT

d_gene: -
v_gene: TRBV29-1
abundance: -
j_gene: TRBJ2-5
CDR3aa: CSVERKFGETQYF
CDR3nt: TGCAGTGTTGAGAGGAAGTTCGGGGAGACCCAGTACTTC

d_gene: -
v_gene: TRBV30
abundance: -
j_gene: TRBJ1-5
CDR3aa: CAWRTAGNNQPQHF
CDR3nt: TGTGCCTGGCGAACCGCGGGGAACAATCAGCCCCAGCATTTT

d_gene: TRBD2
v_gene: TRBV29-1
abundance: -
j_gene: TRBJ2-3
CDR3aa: CSVATSGTGADTQYF
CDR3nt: TGCAGCGTTGCGACTAGCGGGACTGGGGCAGATACGCAGTACTTT

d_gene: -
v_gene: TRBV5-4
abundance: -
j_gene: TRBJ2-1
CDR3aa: CANSQGTERFF
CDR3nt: TGTGCCAACAGCCAGGGGACCGAGCGGTTCTTC

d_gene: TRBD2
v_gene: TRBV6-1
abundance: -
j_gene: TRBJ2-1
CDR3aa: CATSEGGSGMGEQFF
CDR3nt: TGTGCCACCAGTGAGGGGGGTAGCGGGATGGGTGAGCAATTCTTC

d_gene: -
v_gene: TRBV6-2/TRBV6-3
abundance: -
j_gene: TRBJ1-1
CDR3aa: CASSQGRPEASF
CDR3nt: TGTGCCAGCAGTCAGGGGCGCCCTGAAGCTTCCTTT

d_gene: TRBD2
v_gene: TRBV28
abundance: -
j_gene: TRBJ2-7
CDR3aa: CASSFRPRTSGSYEQYF
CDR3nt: TGTGCCAGCAGTTTTCGGCCCAGGACTAGCGGCTCCTACGAGCAGTACTTC

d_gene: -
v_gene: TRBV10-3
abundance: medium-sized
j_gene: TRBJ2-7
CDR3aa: CAISANPYEQYF
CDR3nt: TGTGCCATCAGTGCCAACCCCTACGAGCAGTACTTC

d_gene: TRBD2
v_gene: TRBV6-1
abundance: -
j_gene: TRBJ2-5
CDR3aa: CASRPVLAVQETQNF
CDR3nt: TGTGCCAGCAGGCCAGTCCTAGCGGTTCAAGAGACCCAGAACTTC

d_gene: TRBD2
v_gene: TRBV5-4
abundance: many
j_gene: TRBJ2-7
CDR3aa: CASSSGTRNYEQYF
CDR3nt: TGTGCCAGCAGCTCGGGGACTAGAAACTACGAGCAGTACTTC

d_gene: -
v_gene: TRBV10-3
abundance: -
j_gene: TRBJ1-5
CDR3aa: CAICEGRRNQPQHF
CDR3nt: TGTGCCATCTGTGAGGGCAGGCGAAATCAGCCCCAGCATTTT

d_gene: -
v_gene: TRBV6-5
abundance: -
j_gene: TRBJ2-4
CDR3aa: CASSQNRGRIPNIQYF
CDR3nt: TGTGCCAGCAGCCAAAACCGGGGCAGAATCCCAAACATTCAGTACTTC

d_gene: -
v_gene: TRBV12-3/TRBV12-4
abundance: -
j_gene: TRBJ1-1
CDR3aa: CGSSQSREAFF
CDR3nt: TGTGGCAGCAGCCAATCGCGGGAAGCTTTCTTT

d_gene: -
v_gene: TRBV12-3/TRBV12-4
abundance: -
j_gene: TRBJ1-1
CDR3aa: CANSSAGLNTEAFF
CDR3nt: TGTGCCAACAGTTCGGCAGGGCTGAACACTGAAGCTTTCTTT

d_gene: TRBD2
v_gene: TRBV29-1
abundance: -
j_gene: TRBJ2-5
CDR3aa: CSAPVGRLAGSESQYF
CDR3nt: TGCAGCGCCCCGGTGGGTCGCCTAGCGGGCTCGGAGTCCCAGTACTTC

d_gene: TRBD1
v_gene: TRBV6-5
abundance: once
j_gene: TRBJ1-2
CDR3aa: CANRGQGVYGYTF
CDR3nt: TGTGCCAACAGAGGTCAGGGGGTATATGGCTACACCTTC

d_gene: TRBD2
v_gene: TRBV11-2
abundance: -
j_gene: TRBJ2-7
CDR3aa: CTSNYGGRTSGSEQYF
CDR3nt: TGTACCAGCAACTACGGCGGGAGGACATCGGGAAGCGAGCAGTACTTC

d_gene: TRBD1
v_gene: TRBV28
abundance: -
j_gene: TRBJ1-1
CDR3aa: CASSTGGEGATEAFF
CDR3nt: TGTGCCAGTAGCACCGGTGGAGAGGGGGCCACTGAAGCTTTCTTT

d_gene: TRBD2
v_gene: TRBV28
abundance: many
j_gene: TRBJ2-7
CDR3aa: CASSLGAGAAEQYF
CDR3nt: TGTGCCAGCAGTTTAGGAGCGGGAGCTGCCGAGCAGTACTTC

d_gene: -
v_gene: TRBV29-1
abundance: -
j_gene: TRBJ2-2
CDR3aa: CSVGQTNTGELSF
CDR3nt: TGCAGCGTTGGACAGACGAACACCGGGGAGCTATCTTTT

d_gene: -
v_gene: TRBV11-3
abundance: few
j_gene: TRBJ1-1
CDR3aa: CESTHGRVTEAFF
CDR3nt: TGTGAGAGCACTCATGGCAGAGTTACTGAAGCTTTCTTT

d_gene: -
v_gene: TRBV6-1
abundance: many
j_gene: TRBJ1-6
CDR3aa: CASSDLISPLHF
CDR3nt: TGTGCCAGCAGTGACCTAATTTCACCCCTCCACTTT

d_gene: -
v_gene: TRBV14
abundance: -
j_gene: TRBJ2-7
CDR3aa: CATSQNVKRAIYEQYF
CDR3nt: TGTGCCACCAGCCAAAACGTAAAGCGGGCCATCTACGAGCAGTACTTC